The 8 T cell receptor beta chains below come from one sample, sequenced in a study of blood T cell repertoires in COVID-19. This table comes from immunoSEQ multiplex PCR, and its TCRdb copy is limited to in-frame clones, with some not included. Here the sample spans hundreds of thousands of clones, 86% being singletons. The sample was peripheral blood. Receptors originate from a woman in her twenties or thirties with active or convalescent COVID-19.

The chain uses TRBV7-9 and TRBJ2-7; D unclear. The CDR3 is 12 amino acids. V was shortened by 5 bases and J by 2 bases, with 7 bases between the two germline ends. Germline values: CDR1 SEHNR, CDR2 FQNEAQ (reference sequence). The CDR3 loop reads CASSPTAYEQYF. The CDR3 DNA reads TGTGCCAGCAGCCCAACGGCCTACGAGCAGTACTTC.

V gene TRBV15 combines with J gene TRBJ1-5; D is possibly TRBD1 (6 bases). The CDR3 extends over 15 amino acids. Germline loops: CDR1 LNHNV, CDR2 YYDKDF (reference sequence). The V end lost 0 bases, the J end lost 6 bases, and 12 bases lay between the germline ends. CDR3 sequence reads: CATSRDRGPTQPQHF. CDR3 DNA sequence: TGTGCCACCAGCAGAGACAGGGGTCCAACTCAGCCCCAGCATTTT.

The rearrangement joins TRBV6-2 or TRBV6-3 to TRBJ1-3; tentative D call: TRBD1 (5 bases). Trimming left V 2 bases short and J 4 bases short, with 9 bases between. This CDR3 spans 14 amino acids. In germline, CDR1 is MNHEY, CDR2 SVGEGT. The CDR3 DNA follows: TGTGCCAGCAGTTACGGGGACTTCGGAAACACCATATATTTT. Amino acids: CASSYGDFGNTIYF.

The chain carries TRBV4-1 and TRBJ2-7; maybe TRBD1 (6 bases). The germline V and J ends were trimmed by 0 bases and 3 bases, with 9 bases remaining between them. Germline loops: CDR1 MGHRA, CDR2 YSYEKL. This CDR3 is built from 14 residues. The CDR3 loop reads CASSQEGAGYEQYF. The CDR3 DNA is TGCGCCAGCAGCCAAGAGGGGGCTGGCTACGAGCAGTACTTC.

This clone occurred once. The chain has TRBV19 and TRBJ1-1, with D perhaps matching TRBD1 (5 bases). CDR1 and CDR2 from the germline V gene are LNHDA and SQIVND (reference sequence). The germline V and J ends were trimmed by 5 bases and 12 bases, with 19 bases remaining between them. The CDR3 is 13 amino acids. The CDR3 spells CASSSATVTGSFF. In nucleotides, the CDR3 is TGTGCCAGTAGTTCCGCGACAGTCACCGGGTCTTTCTTT.

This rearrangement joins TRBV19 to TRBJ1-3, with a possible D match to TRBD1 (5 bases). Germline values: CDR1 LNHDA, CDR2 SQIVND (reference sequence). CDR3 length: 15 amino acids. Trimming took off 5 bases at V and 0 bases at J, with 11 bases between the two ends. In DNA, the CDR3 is TGTGCCAGTAGTCTCTGGACAACCTCTGGAAACACCATATATTTT. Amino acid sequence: CASSLWTTSGNTIYF.

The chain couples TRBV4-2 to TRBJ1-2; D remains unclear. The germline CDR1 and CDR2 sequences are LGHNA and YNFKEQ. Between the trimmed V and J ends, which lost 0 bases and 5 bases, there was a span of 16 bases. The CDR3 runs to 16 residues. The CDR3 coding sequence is TGTGCCAGCAGCCAAGATCAAAGGGAGGTGTTGTATGGCTACACCTTC. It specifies CASSQDQREVLYGYTF.

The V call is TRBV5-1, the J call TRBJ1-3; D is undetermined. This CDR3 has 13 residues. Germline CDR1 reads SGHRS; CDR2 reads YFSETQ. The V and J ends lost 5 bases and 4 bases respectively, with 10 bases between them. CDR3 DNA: TGCGCCAGCAGGGGGAGCGGAGGAAACACCATATATTTT. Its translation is CASRGSGGNTIYF. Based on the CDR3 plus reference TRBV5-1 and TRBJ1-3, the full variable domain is KAGVTQTPRYLIKTRGQQVTLSCSPISGHRSVSWYQQTPGQGLQFLFEYFSETQRNKGNFPGRFSGRQFSNSRSEMNVSTLELGDSALYLCASRGSGGNTIYFGEGSWLTVV.